What follows is one T cell receptor beta chain and its context. This specimen belongs to a study of cytomegalovirus exposure and HLA in healthy donors. In the PCR, 60 Vbeta and 13 Jbeta primers were used. The repertoire was sequenced with immunoSEQ multiplex PCR; TCRdb's copy has only in-frame clones and lacks some. The profile covers some 180,000 clones, with about three quarters appearing a single time and about 4% taken by the ten largest. Germline V lookup: CDR1 MDHEN, CDR2 SYDVKM. Trimming stripped 2 bases from V and 6 bases from J, with 10 bases between. This CDR3 has 13 residues. This sequence was found in a woman aged 60-75 years in good health and CMV-seropositive. The sample comprised PBMCs. The gene calls are TRBV28 and TRBJ1-1; D may be TRBD1 (6 bases). The CDR3, as DNA: TGTGCCAGCAGTTTAGGGACATCAGCTGAAGCTTTCTTT. Its protein is CASSLGTSAEAFF.